The following is a TCR beta chain sequence with its context. Sequencing was performed with immunoSEQ multiplex PCR; in TCRdb, only in-frame clones are kept and a portion is missing. The sample yields 80,000 to 90,000 clones, 94% seen once. Germline CDR1 reads SGHTA; CDR2 reads FQGNSA. The CDR3 totals 17 residues. The ends lost 6 bases at V and 2 bases at J; junction bases unmatched: 13. This record comes from a study of technical replicates of blood from a handful of donors. Specimen: T cells isolated from PBMCs. The chain joins TRBV7-2 to TRBJ2-7; TRBD1 aligns across 10 bases. This clonotype was obtained from a human donor in good health. The CDR3 is CASSKGTGVWLPYEQYF. The CDR3 DNA follows: TGTGCCAGCAGTAAGGGGACAGGGGTTTGGCTCCCCTACGAGCAGTACTTC.